These T cell receptor beta chains were read from a single sample in a study of cytomegalovirus exposure and HLA in healthy donors. The method was immunoSEQ multiplex PCR; TCRdb's version includes in-frame clones alone and lacks a portion of them. The sample lists some 220,000 clones, 80% to 95% seen once, with more than 1% in the top ten. The sample comprised PBMCs. Source of these receptors: a woman in her late teens or twenties in good health and CMV-seronegative. The CDR3 runs from the conserved cysteine through the conserved F or W. Fields, in order: CDR3 protein, CDR3 DNA, V gene, D gene, J gene, clone size. D genes are given only for firm matches. Size is stated for part of the rows, as once, few or many counts, or as a class when the clone is expanded.

CASSRQSEAFF	TGTGCCAGCAGTCGACAGAGCGAAGCTTTCTTT	TRBV7-9	NA	TRBJ1-1	NA
CASSFGGSGNTIYF	TGTGCCAGCAGCTTTGGAGGTTCCGGAAACACCATATATTTT	TRBV7-6	NA	TRBJ1-3	NA
CAISESPPGSFMDEQYF	TGTGCCATCAGTGAGTCGCCTCCGGGGTCTTTTATGGACGAGCAGTACTTC	TRBV10-3	NA	TRBJ2-7	NA
CASRQGAGTDTQYF	TGTGCCAGCCGGCAGGGGGCGGGGACAGATACGCAGTATTTT	TRBV19	TRBD1	TRBJ2-3	NA
CAISGERGGTEAFF	TGTGCCATCAGTGGGGAGAGGGGAGGTACTGAAGCTTTCTTT	TRBV10-3	NA	TRBJ1-1	NA
CTSSQGQGGSGANVLTF	TGCACCAGCAGCCAAGGACAGGGGGGCTCTGGGGCCAACGTCCTGACTTTC	TRBV1	NA	TRBJ2-6	NA
CSVGGEGQPQHF	TGCAGCGTTGGAGGGGAGGGTCAGCCCCAGCATTTT	TRBV29-1	NA	TRBJ1-5	NA
CAYNPLGGGTEAFF	TGTGCCTACAACCCGTTGGGGGGGGGTACTGAAGCTTTCTTT	TRBV30	NA	TRBJ1-1	once
CASSLPLTGRYEQYF	TGCGCCAGCAGCTTACCCCTTACAGGCCGCTACGAGCAGTACTTC	TRBV5-1	NA	TRBJ2-7	once
CASSHRAGFANTGELFF	TGTGCCAGCAGCCATAGGGCGGGGTTCGCGAACACCGGGGAGCTGTTTTTT	TRBV4-2	NA	TRBJ2-2	NA
CASSLDGGPSYEQYF	TGTGCCAGCAGCTTGGACGGAGGGCCCTCCTACGAGCAGTACTTC	TRBV5-4	NA	TRBJ2-7	NA
CASSKGLAGGPGETQYF	TGTGCCAGCAGCAAGGGACTAGCGGGAGGGCCAGGAGAGACCCAGTACTTC	TRBV5-4	TRBD2	TRBJ2-5	NA
CASTVQSNQPQHF	TGTGCCAGCACCGTACAAAGCAATCAGCCCCAGCATTTT	TRBV6-1	NA	TRBJ1-5	NA
CASSLDIRGTYNSPLHF	TGTGCCAGCAGCTTAGACATACGGGGGACCTATAATTCACCCCTCCACTTT	TRBV11-2	NA	TRBJ1-6	NA
CASSLVGTENTEAFF	TGTGCCAGCAGCTTAGTAGGGACAGAGAACACTGAAGCTTTCTTT	TRBV7-6	TRBD1	TRBJ1-1	NA
CSGETGGSSIQYF	TGCAGCGGCGAAACAGGGGGGTCGAGCATTCAGTACTTC	TRBV29-1	TRBD1	TRBJ2-4	NA
CASSPLTGGSYNEQFF	TGTGCCAGCAGTCCGCTGACTGGCGGATCCTACAATGAGCAGTTCTTC	TRBV27	NA	TRBJ2-1	NA
CASSESLPASGTRETQYF	TGCGCCAGCAGTGAGTCATTGCCGGCTAGCGGGACGCGAGAGACCCAGTACTTC	TRBV10-1	TRBD2	TRBJ2-5	NA
CASSLRQGREKLFF	TGTGCCAGCAGCCTAAGACAGGGTCGCGAAAAACTGTTTTTT	TRBV7-8	TRBD1	TRBJ1-4	NA
CATSRVGLEGRETQYF	TGTGCCACCAGCAGAGTAGGTCTAGAGGGGAGGGAGACCCAGTACTTC	TRBV15	NA	TRBJ2-5	once
CASSFSPGASYGYTF	TGTGCCAGCAGTTTCTCCCCAGGCGCTTCATATGGCTACACCTTC	TRBV27	NA	TRBJ1-2	NA
CASSLLQQGAYGYTF	TGTGCCAGCAGCTTGCTTCAGCAGGGGGCCTATGGCTACACCTTC	TRBV5-4	TRBD1	TRBJ1-2	NA
CASSPDRGGEQFF	TGTGCCAGCTCACCGGACAGGGGGGGTGAGCAGTTCTTC	TRBV18	TRBD1	TRBJ2-1	NA
CAWSVTRGGGELFF	TGTGCCTGGAGTGTAACCAGGGGTGGTGGGGAGCTGTTTTTT	TRBV30	NA	TRBJ2-2	NA
CASSRGLAGGRETQYF	TGTGCCAGCAGCCGGGGACTAGCGGGAGGTCGGGAGACCCAGTACTTC	TRBV4-2	TRBD2	TRBJ2-5	NA
CAWSVLQGFYDYEQYF	TGTGCCTGGAGTGTACTACAGGGGTTTTATGATTACGAGCAGTACTTC	TRBV30	TRBD1	TRBJ2-7	NA
CASSLQQGAGDPYEQYF	TGTGCCAGCAGTTTACAGCAGGGGGCGGGAGACCCCTACGAGCAGTACTTC	TRBV27	NA	TRBJ2-7	NA
CASTIGVNGANVLTF	TGTGCCAGCACCATAGGGGTTAATGGGGCCAACGTCCTGACTTTC	TRBV7-9	NA	TRBJ2-6	NA
CASSRESDSNEQFF	TGTGCCAGCAGCCGGGAAAGCGACTCCAATGAGCAGTTCTTC	TRBV2	NA	TRBJ2-1	NA
CASSQGNFGNQPQHF	TGTGCCAGCAGCCAGGGTAACTTCGGCAATCAGCCCCAGCATTTT	TRBV7-2	NA	TRBJ1-5	NA
CSVGGETNTEAFF	TGCAGCGTGGGTGGGGAGACGAACACTGAAGCTTTCTTT	TRBV29-1	NA	TRBJ1-1	NA
CASSRQTAVDEQFF	TGTGCCAGCAGCCGGCAAACGGCGGTTGATGAGCAGTTCTTC	TRBV7-9	NA	TRBJ2-1	NA
CASVDRGPPFSNQPQHF	TGTGCCAGCGTGGACAGGGGGCCCCCCTTTAGCAATCAGCCCCAGCATTTT	TRBV28	TRBD1	TRBJ1-5	NA
CASSIEGQGFEKLFF	TGTGCCAGCAGCATAGAGGGACAGGGATTTGAAAAACTGTTTTTT	TRBV11-2	TRBD1	TRBJ1-4	NA
CASSLRDPEAFF	TGTGCCAGCAGCCTCAGGGATCCTGAAGCTTTCTTT	TRBV5-5	NA	TRBJ1-1	NA
CASRLEGAGQETQYF	TGTGCCAGCAGACTGGAGGGGGCAGGGCAAGAGACCCAGTACTTC	TRBV5-6	NA	TRBJ2-5	NA
CAISESYWRGKNIQYF	TGTGCCATCAGTGAGTCATACTGGCGGGGCAAAAACATTCAGTACTTC	TRBV10-3	NA	TRBJ2-4	NA
CASSSYTFFLNGYTF	TGTGCCAGCAGCAGTTACACCTTTTTTTTGAATGGCTACACCTTC	TRBV21-1	NA	TRBJ1-2	NA
CASSSKGLAESYEQYF	TGCGCCAGCAGCTCTAAAGGACTAGCGGAGTCCTACGAGCAGTACTTC	TRBV5-1	TRBD2	TRBJ2-7	NA
CASSVIGSMEGGYGYTF	TGTGCCAGCAGCGTCATTGGGAGTATGGAGGGAGGCTATGGCTACACCTTC	TRBV28	NA	TRBJ1-2	NA